This TCR beta chain stems from a study of shared clonotypes between healthy human individuals. Sequenced by immunoSEQ multiplex PCR; TCRdb stores in-frame clones only, minus some. The sample lists some 2.1 million clones, roughly 94% seen once, with 0.1% to 0.15% in the top ten. The ends lost 1 base at V and 3 bases at J; junction bases unmatched: 8. The CDR3 has 16 amino acids. Per the germline V gene, CDR1 is KGHSH and CDR2 is LQKENI. This sequence was found in a man between 18 and 29 years old in good health. Sequenced input: naive CD4+ T cells sorted from blood. As to subset: CD45RA+ positively selected. This chain connects TRBV18 to TRBJ1-2, with 7 bases lining up with TRBD1. The CDR3 loop reads CASSPQTGALDYGYTF. The CDR3 bases are TGTGCCAGCTCACCACAAACAGGGGCCCTCGACTATGGCTACACCTTC.